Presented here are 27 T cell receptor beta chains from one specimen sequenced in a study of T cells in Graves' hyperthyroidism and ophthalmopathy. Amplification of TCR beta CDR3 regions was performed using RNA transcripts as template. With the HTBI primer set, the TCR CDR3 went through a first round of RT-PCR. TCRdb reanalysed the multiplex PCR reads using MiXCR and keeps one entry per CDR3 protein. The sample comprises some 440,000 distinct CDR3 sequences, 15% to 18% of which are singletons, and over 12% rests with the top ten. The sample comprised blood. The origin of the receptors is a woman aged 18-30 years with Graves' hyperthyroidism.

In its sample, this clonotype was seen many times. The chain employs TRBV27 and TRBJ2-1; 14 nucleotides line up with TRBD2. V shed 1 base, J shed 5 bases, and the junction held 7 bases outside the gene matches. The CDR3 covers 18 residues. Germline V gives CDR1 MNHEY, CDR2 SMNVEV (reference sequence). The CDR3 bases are TGTGCCAGCAGTTTATTGGGACTAGCGGGAGCCCCTCACAATGAGCAGTTCTTC. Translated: CASSLLGLAGAPHNEQFF.

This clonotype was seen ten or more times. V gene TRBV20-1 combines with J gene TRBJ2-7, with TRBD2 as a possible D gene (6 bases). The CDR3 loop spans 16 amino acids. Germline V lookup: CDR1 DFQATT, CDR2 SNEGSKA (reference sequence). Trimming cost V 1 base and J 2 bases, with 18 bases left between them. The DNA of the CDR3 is TGCAGTGCTAGAGTAACGGGACTTCTTGGTGCCTACGAGCAGTACTTC. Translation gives CSARVTGLLGAYEQYF.

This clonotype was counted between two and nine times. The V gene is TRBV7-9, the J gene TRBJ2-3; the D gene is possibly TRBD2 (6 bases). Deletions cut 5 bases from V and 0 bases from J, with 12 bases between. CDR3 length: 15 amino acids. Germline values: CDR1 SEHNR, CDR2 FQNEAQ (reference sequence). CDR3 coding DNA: TGTGCCAGCAGCCAAGGGGACTCTAGCACAGATACGCAGTATTTT. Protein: CASSQGDSSTDTQYF.

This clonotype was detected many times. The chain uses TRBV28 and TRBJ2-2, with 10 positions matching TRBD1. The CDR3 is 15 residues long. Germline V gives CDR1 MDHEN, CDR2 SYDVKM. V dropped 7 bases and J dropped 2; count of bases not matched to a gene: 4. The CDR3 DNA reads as TGTGCCAGCACCAGACAGGGGGCCAACACCGGGGAGCTGTTTTTT. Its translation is CASTRQGANTGELFF.

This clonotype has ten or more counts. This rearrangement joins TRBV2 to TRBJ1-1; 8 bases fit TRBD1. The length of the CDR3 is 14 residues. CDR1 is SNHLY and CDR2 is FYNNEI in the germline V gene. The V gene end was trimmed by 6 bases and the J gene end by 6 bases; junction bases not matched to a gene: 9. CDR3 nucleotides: TGTGCCAGCAGACCCGGACAGGGTATTCCTGAAGCTTTCTTT. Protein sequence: CASRPGQGIPEAFF.

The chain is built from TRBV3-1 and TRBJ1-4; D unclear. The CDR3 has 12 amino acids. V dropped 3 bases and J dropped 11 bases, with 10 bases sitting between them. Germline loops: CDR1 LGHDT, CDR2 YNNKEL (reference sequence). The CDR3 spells CASSQRPGKLFF. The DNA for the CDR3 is TGTGCCAGCAGCCAGCGTCCGGGGAAACTGTTTTTT.

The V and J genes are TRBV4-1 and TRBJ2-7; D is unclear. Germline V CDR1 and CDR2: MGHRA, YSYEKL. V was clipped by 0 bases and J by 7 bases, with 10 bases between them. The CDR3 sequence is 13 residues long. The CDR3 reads CASSQDTRGEQYF. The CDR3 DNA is TGCGCCAGCAGCCAAGATACCCGTGGGGAGCAGTACTTC.

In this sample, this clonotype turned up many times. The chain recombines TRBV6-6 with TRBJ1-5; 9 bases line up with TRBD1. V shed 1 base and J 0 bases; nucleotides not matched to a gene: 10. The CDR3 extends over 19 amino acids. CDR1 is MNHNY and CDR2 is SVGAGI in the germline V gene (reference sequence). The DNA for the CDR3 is TGTGCCAGCAGTTACTTGAAACAGGGGGCGAGATATAGCAATCAGCCCCAGCATTTT. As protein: CASSYLKQGARYSNQPQHF.

The CDR3 loop reads CATTSEGRETQYF. DNA of the CDR3: TGTGCCACCACCTCAGAGGGGCGGGAGACCCAGTACTTC. The chain uses TRBV15 and TRBJ2-5; TRBD1 or TRBD2 may be the D gene (5 bases each). This CDR3 comprises 13 residues. The V end was cut by 7 bases, the J end by 5 bases, with 14 bases between. Looked up from germline, CDR1 is LNHNV and CDR2 is YYDKDF (reference sequence).

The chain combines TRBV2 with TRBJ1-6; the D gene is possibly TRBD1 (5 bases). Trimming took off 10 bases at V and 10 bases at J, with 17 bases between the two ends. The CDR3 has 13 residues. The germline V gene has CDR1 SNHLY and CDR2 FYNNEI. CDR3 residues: CATRAGRRSPLHF. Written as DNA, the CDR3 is TGTGCCACCAGAGCGGGACGACGATCACCCCTCCACTTT.

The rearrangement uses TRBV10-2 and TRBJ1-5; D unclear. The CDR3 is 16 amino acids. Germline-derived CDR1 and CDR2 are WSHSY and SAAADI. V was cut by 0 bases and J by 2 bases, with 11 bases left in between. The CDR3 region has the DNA TGCGCCAGCAGTGAGTCGAGAGGCCCAGGCAATCAGCCCCAGCATTTT. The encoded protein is CASSESRGPGNQPQHF.

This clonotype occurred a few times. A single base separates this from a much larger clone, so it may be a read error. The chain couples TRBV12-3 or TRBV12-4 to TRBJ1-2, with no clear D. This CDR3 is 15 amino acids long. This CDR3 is CASGLNFRENYGYTF. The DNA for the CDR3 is TGTGCCAGCGGTTTAAATTTTCGAGAGAACTATGGCTACACCTTC.

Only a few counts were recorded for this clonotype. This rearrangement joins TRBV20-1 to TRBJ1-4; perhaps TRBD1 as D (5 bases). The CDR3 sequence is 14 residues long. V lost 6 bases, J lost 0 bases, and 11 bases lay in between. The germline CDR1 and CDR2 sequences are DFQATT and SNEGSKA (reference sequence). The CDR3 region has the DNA TGCAGTGCCCCGGGACCTCCAACTAATGAAAAACTGTTTTTT. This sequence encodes CSAPGPPTNEKLFF.

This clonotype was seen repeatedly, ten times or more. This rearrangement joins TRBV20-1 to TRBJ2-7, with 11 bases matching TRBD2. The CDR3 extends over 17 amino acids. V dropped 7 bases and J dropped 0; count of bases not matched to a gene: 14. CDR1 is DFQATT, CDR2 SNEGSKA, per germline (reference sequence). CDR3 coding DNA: TGCAGTGTCTACAGGGTGATAGCGGGAGGGCTCTCCTACGAGCAGTACTTC. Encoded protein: CSVYRVIAGGLSYEQYF.

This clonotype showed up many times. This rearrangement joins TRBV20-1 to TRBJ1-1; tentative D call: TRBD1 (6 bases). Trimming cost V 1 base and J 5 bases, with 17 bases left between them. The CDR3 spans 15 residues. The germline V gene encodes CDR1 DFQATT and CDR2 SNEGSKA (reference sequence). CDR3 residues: CSARGTWTERTEAFF. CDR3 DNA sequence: TGCAGTGCTAGAGGTACATGGACAGAAAGGACTGAAGCTTTCTTT.

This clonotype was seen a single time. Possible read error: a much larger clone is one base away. The CDR3 DNA reads as TGTGCCAGCAGCTTAGTTCTGAACGGCGAGCAGTACTTC. It encodes CASSLVLNGEQYF. V and J are TRBV11-3 and TRBJ2-7; no reliable D call. Looked up from germline, CDR1 is SGHNT and CDR2 is YENEEA. CDR3 length: 13 amino acids. V was pared by 1 base and J by 6 bases, with 10 bases between.

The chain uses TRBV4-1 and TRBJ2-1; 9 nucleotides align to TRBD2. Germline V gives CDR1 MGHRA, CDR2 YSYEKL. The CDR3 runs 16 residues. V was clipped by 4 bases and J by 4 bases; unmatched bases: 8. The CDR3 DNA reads TGCGCCAGCAGCCCTTCCAGCGGGGGGTCTTACAATGAGCAGTTCTTC. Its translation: CASSPSSGGSYNEQFF.

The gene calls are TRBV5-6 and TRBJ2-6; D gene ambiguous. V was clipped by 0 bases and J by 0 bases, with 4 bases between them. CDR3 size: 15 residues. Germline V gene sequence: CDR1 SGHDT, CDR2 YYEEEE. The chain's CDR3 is CASSLVLSGANVLTF. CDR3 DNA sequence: TGTGCCAGCAGCTTGGTTCTCTCTGGGGCCAACGTCCTGACTTTC.

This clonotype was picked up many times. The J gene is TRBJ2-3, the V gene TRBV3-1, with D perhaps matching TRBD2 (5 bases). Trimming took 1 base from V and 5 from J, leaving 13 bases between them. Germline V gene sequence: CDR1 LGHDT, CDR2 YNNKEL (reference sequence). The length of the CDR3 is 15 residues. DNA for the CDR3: TGTGCCAGCAGCCAAGGGACTGGCCTGGTAGATACGCAGTATTTT. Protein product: CASSQGTGLVDTQYF.

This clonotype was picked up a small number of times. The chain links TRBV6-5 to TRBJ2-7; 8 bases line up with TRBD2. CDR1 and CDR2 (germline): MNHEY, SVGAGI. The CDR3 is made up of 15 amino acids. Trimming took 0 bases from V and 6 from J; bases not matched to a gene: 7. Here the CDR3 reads CASSYSAGGAGEQYF. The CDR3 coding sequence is TGTGCCAGCAGTTACTCAGCCGGGGGGGCGGGCGAGCAGTACTTC.

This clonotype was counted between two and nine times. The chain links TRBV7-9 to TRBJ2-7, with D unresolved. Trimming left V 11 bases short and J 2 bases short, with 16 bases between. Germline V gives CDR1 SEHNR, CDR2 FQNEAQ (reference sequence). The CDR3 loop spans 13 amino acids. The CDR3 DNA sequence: TGTGCCGCCGGGTCCACAGCGACCTACGAGCAGTACTTC. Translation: CAAGSTATYEQYF. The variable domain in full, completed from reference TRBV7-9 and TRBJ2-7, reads DTGVSQNPRHKITKRGQNVTFRCDPISEHNRLYWYRQTLGQGPEFLTYFQNEAQLEKSRLLSDRFSAERPKGSFSTLEIQRTEQGDSAMYLCAAGSTATYEQYFGPGTRLTVT.

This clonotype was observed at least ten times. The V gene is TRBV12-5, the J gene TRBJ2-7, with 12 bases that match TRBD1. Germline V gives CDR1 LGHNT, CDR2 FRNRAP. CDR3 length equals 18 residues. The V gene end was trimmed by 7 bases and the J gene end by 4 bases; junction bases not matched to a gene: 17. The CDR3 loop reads CASARDRGLIAGTYEQYF. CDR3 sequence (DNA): TGTGCTAGTGCCCGGGACAGGGGGCTTATCGCCGGGACTTACGAGCAGTACTTC.

The DNA for the CDR3 is TGTGCCAGCCAACAGATCTCTGGAAACACCATATATTTT. This codes for CASQQISGNTIYF. This chain uses TRBV27 with TRBJ1-3; D not resolved. CDR1 and CDR2 (germline): MNHEY, SMNVEV (reference sequence). V was clipped by 8 bases and J by 0 bases, with 8 bases between them. The CDR3 runs to 13 residues.

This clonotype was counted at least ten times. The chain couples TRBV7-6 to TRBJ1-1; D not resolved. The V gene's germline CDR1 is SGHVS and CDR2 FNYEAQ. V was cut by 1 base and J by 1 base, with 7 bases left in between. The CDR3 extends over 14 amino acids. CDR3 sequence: CASSLDGPNTEAFF. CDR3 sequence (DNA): TGTGCCAGCAGCTTAGACGGACCGAACACTGAAGCTTTCTTT.

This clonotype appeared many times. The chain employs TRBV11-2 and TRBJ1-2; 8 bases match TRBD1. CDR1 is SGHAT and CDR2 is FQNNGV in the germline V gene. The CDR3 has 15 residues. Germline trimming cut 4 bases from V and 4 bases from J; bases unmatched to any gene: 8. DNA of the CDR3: TGTGCCAGCAGCTCACACGACAGGGGTGTCTATGGCTACACCTTC. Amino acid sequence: CASSSHDRGVYGYTF. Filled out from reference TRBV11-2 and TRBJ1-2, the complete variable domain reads EAGVAQSPRYKIIEKRQSVAFWCNPISGHATLYWYQQILGQGPKLLIQFQNNGVVDDSQLPKDRFSAERLKGVDSTLKIQPAKLEDSAVYLCASSSHDRGVYGYTFGSGTRLTVV.

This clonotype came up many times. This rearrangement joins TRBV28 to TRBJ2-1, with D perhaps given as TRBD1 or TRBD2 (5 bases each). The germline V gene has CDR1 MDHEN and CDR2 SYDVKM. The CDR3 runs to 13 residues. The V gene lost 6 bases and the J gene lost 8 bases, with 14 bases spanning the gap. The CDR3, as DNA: TGTGCCAGCAGCCTGGGACCTACTTATGAGCAGTTCTTC. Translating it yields CASSLGPTYEQFF.

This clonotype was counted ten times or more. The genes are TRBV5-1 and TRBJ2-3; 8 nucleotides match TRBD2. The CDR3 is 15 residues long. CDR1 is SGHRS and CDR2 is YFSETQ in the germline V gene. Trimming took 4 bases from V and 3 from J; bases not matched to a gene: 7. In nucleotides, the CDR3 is TGCGCCAGCAGCATAGCGGGATGGTCAACAGATACGCAGTATTTT. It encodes CASSIAGWSTDTQYF.